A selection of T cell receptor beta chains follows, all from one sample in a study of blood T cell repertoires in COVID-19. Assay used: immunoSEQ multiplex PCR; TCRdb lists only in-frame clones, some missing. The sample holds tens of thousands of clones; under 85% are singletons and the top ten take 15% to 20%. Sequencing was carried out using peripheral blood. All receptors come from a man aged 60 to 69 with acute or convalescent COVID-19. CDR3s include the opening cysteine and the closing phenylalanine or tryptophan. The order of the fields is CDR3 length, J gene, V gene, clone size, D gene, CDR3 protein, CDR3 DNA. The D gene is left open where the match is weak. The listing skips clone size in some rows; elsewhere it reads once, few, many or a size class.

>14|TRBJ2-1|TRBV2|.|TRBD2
CASSGPAGGLGQFF
TGTGCCAGCAGTGGTCCAGCGGGGGGGCTCGGGCAGTTCTTC
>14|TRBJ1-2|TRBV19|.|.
CATFPTGDGYGYTF
TGTGCCACCTTCCCGACAGGTGACGGCTATGGCTACACCTTC
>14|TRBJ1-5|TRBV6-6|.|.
CASSPESPNQPQHF
TGTGCCAGCAGTCCCGAGTCCCCCAATCAGCCCCAGCATTTT
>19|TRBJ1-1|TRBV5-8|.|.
CASSLRPRTAQGRNTEAFF
TGTGCCAGCAGCTTGCGACCCCGGACAGCCCAAGGGAGGAACACTGAAGCTTTCTTT
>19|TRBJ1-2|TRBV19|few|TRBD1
CASSRWTGLEDFTNYGYTF
TGTGCCAGTAGTAGGTGGACAGGGCTTGAAGATTTTACTAACTATGGCTACACCTTC
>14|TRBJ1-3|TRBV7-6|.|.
CASSPDTRAYTIYF
TGTGCCAGCAGCCCGGACACCAGGGCGTACACCATATATTTT
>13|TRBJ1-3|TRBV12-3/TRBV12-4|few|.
CASREGGRNTIYF
TGTGCCAGCAGGGAGGGAGGGAGAAACACCATATATTTT
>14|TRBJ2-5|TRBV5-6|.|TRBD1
CASSLQGGLETQYF
TGTGCCAGCAGCTTACAGGGGGGACTAGAGACCCAGTACTTC
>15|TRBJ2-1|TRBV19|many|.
CASKGNGGSYNEQFF
TGTGCCAGTAAGGGAAACGGGGGCTCCTACAATGAGCAGTTCTTC
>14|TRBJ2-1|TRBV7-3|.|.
CASSLTFPDNEQFF
TGTGCCAGCAGCTTAACGTTCCCTGACAATGAGCAGTTCTTC
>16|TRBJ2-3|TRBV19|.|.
CASSIALDPSTDTQYF
TGTGCCAGTAGTATAGCCCTAGATCCTAGCACAGATACGCAGTATTTT
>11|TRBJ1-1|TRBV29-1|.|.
CSVNGRDKTFF
TGCAGCGTGAATGGCCGGGACAAAACTTTCTTT
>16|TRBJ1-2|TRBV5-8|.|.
CASSPRGASLSYGYTF
TGTGCCAGCAGCCCCAGGGGAGCATCTCTTAGCTATGGCTACACCTTC
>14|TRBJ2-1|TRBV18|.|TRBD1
CASTSGTGGNEQFF
TGTGCCAGCACCTCCGGGACAGGGGGCAATGAGCAGTTCTTC
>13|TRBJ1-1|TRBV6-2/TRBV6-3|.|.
CASSSQVYTEAFF
TGTGCCAGCAGCTCCCAGGTCTACACTGAAGCTTTCTTT
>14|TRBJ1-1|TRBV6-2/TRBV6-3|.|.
CASSYSGSWTEAFF
TGTGCCAGCAGTTACTCTGGGAGTTGGACTGAAGCTTTCTTT
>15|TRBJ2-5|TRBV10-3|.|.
CAISEPIEYQETQYF
TGTGCCATCAGTGAGCCCATCGAGTACCAAGAGACCCAGTACTTC
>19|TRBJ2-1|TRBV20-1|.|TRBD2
CSASPLLAGGPPRGNEQFF
TGCAGTGCTAGTCCCCTACTAGCGGGGGGACCTCCACGGGGCAATGAGCAGTTCTTC
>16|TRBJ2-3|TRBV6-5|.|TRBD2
CASSYGGGVLTDTQYF
TGTGCCAGCAGTTACGGCGGGGGGGTACTCACAGATACGCAGTATTTT
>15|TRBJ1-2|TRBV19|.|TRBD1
CASTASRTGGFGYTF
TGTGCCAGTACAGCCTCACGGACAGGGGGCTTTGGCTACACCTTC
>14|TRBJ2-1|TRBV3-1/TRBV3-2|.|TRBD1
CASSATDRNNEQFF
TGTGCCAGCAGCGCAACGGACAGGAACAATGAGCAGTTCTTC
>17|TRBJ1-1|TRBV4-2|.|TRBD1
CASSQDKRAGGLPEAFF
TGTGCCAGCAGCCAAGATAAGAGGGCAGGGGGTCTTCCTGAAGCTTTCTTT
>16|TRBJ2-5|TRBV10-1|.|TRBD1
CASSESGQGGQETQYF
TGCGCCAGCAGTGAGTCAGGACAGGGTGGGCAAGAGACCCAGTACTTC
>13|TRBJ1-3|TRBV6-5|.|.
CACHISSGNTIYF
TGTGCCTGCCACATAAGCTCTGGAAACACCATATATTTT
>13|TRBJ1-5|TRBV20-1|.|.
CSASFGSAPAQHF
TGCAGTGCTAGTTTCGGGTCAGCGCCAGCCCAGCATTTT
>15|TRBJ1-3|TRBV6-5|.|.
CVIGRGALAGNTIYF
TGTGTCATAGGCCGGGGGGCTTTGGCTGGAAACACCATATATTTT
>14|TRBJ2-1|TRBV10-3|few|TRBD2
CAIRAGTSYNEQFF
TGTGCCATCAGGGCCGGGACTAGCTACAATGAGCAGTTCTTC
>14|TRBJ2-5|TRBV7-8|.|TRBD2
CASSLGAGVATQYF
TGTGCCAGCAGCTTAGGGGCGGGGGTTGCGACCCAGTACTTC
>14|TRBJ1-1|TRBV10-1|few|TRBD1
CASSRDRGRTEAFF
TGCGCCAGCAGTCGGGACAGGGGGCGAACTGAAGCTTTCTTT
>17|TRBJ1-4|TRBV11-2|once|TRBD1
CASSLRQGASVNEKLFF
TGTGCCAGCAGCTTACGTCAGGGGGCTTCCGTTAATGAAAAACTGTTTTTT
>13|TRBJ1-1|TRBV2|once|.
CASSTGINTEAFF
TGTGCCAGCAGTACAGGTATTAACACTGAAGCTTTCTTT
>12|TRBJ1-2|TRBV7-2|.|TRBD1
CASSRQGAGYTF
TGTGCCAGCAGCCGACAGGGTGCGGGCTACACCTTC
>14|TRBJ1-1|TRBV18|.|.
CASSPQGLNTEAFF
TGTGCCAGCTCACCACAGGGGCTGAACACTGAAGCTTTCTTT
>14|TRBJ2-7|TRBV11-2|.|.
CASSLGAGRYEQYF
TGTGCCAGCAGCTTAGGTGCGGGGAGGTACGAGCAGTACTTC
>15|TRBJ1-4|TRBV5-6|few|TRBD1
CASSFPGGGHEKLFF
TGTGCCAGCAGCTTCCCAGGGGGCGGTCATGAAAAACTGTTTTTT
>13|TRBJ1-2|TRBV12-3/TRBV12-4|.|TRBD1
CASSPGQSYGYTF
TGTGCCAGCAGTCCGGGACAGTCCTATGGCTACACCTTC
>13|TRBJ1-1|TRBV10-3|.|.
CAISVQGNSEAFF
TGTGCCATCAGTGTACAGGGAAATAGTGAAGCTTTCTTT
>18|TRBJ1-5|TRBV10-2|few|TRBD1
CASSELRDRVYSNQPQHF
TGCGCCAGCAGTGAATTACGGGACAGGGTTTATAGCAATCAGCCCCAGCATTTT
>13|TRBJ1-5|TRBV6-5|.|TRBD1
CASSGTENQPQHF
TGTGCCAGCAGCGGGACAGAAAATCAGCCCCAGCATTTT
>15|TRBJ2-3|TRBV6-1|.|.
CASSENPWETDTQYF
TGTGCCAGCAGTGAAAACCCGTGGGAGACAGATACGCAGTATTTT
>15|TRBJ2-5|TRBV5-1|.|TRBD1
CASSLGKGGEETQYF
TGCGCCAGCAGCTTGGGTAAAGGGGGCGAAGAGACCCAGTACTTC
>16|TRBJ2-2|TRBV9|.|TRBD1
CASSPQGVGWTGELFF
TGTGCCAGCAGCCCCCAGGGGGTGGGTTGGACCGGGGAGCTGTTTTTT
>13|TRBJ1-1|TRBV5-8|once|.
CASSPNRNTEAFF
TGTGCCAGCAGCCCAAACAGGAACACTGAAGCTTTCTTT
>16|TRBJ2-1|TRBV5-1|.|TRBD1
CASSLGWGQGNNEQFF
TGCGCCAGCAGCTTGGGTTGGGGACAGGGGAACAATGAGCAGTTCTTC